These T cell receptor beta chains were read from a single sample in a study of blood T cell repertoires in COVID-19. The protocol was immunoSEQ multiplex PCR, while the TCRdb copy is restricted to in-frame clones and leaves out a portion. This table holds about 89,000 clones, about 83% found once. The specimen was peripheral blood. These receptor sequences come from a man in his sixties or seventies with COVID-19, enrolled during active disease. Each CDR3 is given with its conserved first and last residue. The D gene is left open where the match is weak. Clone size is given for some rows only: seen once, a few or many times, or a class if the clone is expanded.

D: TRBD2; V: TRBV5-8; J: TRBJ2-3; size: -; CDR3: CASSLLTSGGANTQYF; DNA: TGTGCCAGCAGCTTGTTAACTAGCGGGGGGGCAAATACGCAGTATTTT
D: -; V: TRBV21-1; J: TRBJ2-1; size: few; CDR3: CASDQTSTGPRYNEQFF; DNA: TGTGCCAGCGATCAAACTTCGACAGGGCCTCGATACAATGAGCAGTTCTTC
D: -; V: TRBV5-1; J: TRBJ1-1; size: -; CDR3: CASSLSSAEAFF; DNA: TGCGCCAGCAGCTTGAGCAGCGCTGAAGCTTTCTTT
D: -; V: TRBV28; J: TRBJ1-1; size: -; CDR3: CASPSNTEAFF; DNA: TGTGCCAGCCCATCCAACACTGAAGCTTTCTTT
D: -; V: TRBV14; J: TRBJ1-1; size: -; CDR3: CASSQGVNTEAFF; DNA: TGTGCCAGCAGCCAAGGAGTGAACACTGAAGCTTTCTTT
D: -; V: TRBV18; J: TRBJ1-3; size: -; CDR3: CASSRLADKRGNTIYF; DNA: TGTGCCAGCTCACGCCTTGCGGACAAAAGGGGAAACACCATATATTTT
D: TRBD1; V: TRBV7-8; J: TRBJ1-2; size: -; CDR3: CASSSAQGAGGYTF; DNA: TGTGCCAGCAGCTCTGCCCAGGGGGCGGGTGGCTACACCTTC
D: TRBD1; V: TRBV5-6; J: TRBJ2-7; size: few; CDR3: CASSSLGALTGADYEQYF; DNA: TGTGCCAGCAGCTCCCTGGGGGCCTTGACAGGGGCGGACTACGAGCAGTACTTC
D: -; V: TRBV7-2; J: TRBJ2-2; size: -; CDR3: CASTQKGANTGELFF; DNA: TGTGCCAGCACCCAGAAGGGAGCGAACACCGGGGAGCTGTTTTTT
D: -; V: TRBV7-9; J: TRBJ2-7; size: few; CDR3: CASSPGTTLSYEQYF; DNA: TGTGCCAGCAGCCCCGGGACAACCCTCTCCTACGAGCAGTACTTC
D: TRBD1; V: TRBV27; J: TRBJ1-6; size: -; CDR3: CASSLSGGGRAGLFRSPLHF; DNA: TGTGCCAGCAGTTTATCAGGAGGGGGCAGGGCCGGTTTATTTCGATCACCCCTCCACTTT
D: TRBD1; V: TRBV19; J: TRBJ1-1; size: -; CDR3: CASSTTRTGKNTEAFF; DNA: TGTGCCAGTAGTACTACCCGGACAGGAAAGAACACTGAAGCTTTCTTT
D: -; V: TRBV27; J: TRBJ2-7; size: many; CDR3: CASKRDWSSYEQYF; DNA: TGTGCCAGCAAGAGGGACTGGAGCTCCTACGAGCAGTACTTC
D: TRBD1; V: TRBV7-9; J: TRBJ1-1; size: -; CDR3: CATQRGTGNTEAFF; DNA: TGTGCCACCCAACGGGGGACAGGGAACACTGAAGCTTTCTTT
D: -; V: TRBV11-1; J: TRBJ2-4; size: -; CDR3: CASSYGGIAKNIQYF; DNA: TGTGCCAGCAGCTACGGGGGTATAGCCAAAAACATTCAGTACTTC
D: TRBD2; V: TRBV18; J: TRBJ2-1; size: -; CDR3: CASSPPSGRVEQFF; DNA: TGTGCCAGCTCACCCCCTAGCGGGAGGGTTGAGCAGTTCTTC
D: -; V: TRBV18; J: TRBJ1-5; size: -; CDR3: CASSPGRDQPQHF; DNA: TGTGCCAGCTCACCAGGCCGGGATCAGCCCCAGCATTTT
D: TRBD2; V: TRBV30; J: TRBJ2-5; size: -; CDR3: CAWSPGGSQETQYF; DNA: TGTGCCTGGAGCCCCGGGGGGTCCCAAGAGACCCAGTACTTC
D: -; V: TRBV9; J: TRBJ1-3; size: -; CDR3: CASSPPGAGLSGNTIYF; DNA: TGTGCCAGCAGCCCCCCCGGCGCAGGCCTCTCTGGAAACACCATATATTTT
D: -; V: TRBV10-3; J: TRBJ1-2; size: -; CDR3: CAISGGGAFGYTF; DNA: TGTGCCATCAGTGGGGGAGGGGCGTTCGGCTACACCTTC
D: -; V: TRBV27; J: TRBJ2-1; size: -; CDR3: CASSFIGLSTFF; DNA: TGTGCCAGCAGTTTTATTGGGCTTTCCACGTTCTTC
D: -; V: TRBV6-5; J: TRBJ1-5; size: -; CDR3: CASIFTGTSNQPQHF; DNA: TGTGCCAGCATTTTCACAGGGACCAGCAATCAGCCCCAGCATTTT
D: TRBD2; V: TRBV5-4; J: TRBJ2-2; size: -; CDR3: CASSVGLAGANTGELFF; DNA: TGTGCCAGCAGCGTGGGACTAGCGGGCGCGAACACCGGGGAGCTGTTTTTT
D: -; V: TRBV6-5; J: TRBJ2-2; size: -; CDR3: CATHRTTADTGELFF; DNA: TGTGCCACCCACCGTACCACCGCGGACACCGGGGAGCTGTTTTTT
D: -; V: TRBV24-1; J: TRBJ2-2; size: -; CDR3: CATSDWQGSTGELFF; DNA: TGTGCCACCAGTGATTGGCAGGGAAGTACCGGGGAGCTGTTTTTT
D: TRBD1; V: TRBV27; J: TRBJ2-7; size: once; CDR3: CASSPRQGRYEQYF; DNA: TGTGCCAGCAGTCCACGACAGGGTCGCTACGAGCAGTACTTC
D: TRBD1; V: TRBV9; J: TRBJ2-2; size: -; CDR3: CASSVTGTVAGELFF; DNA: TGTGCCAGCAGCGTTACCGGGACAGTTGCCGGGGAGCTGTTTTTT
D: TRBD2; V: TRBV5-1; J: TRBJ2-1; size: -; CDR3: CASSLEGTSVQGGEQFF; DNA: TGCGCCAGCAGCTTGGAAGGGACTAGCGTTCAAGGGGGTGAGCAGTTCTTC
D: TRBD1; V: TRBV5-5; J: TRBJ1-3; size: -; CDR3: CASSLQGGVSGNTIYF; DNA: TGTGCCAGCAGCTTGCAGGGGGGAGTCTCTGGAAACACCATATATTTT
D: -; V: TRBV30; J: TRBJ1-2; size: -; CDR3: CAWSGGGHGYTF; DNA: TGTGCCTGGAGCGGGGGGGGTCATGGCTACACCTTC
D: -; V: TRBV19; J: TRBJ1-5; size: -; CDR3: CASSIARRGGPQPQHF; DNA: TGTGCCAGTAGTATAGCCCGAAGGGGGGGCCCACAGCCCCAGCATTTT
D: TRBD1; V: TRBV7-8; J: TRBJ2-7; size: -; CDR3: CASSRPGQLYEQYF; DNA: TGTGCCAGCAGCCGTCCGGGACAGCTTTACGAGCAGTACTTC
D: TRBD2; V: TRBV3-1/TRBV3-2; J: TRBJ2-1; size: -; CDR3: CASSQGASGLQAGGGEQFF; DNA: TGTGCCAGCAGCCAAGGGGCCTCGGGACTGCAAGCGGGGGGAGGAGAGCAGTTCTTC
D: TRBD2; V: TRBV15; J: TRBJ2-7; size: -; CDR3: CATSSRVGRGDEQYF; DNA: TGTGCCACCAGCAGTCGAGTGGGACGGGGGGACGAGCAGTACTTC
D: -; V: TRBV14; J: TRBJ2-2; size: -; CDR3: CASSSGTRAGELFF; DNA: TGTGCCAGCAGCTCTGGGACAAGGGCCGGGGAGCTGTTTTTT
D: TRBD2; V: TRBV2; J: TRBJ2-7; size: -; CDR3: CASGSLAGGFGEQYF; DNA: TGTGCCAGCGGGTCTCTAGCGGGAGGTTTTGGCGAGCAGTACTTC
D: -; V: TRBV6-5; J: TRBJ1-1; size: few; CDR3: CASKQTHTEAFF; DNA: TGTGCCAGCAAACAGACCCACACTGAAGCTTTCTTT
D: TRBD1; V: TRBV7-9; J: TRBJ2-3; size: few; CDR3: CASTENRGYGTDTQYF; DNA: TGTGCCAGCACCGAAAACAGGGGTTATGGCACAGATACGCAGTATTTT
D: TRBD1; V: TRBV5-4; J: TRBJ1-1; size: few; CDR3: CASSLLQGVGTEAFF; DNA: TGTGCCAGCAGCTTATTACAGGGGGTCGGCACTGAAGCTTTCTTT
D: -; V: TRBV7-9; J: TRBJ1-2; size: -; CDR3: CASRPDRNYGYTF; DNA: TGTGCCAGCAGACCAGACAGGAACTATGGCTACACCTTC
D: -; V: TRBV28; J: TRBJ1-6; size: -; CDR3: CASSPDSAKNSPLHF; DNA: TGTGCCAGCAGCCCGGACAGTGCGAAAAATTCACCCCTCCACTTT